The clone carrying this T cell receptor (beta chain) was seen at least ten times. The antigen is unknown. Using RNA transcripts, the TCR beta CDR3 regions were amplified. RT-PCR was first run with HTBI primers, then multiplex PCR in a second round. From the multiplex PCR reads, TCRdb called clonotypes with MiXCR, one entry per CDR3 protein. The table has over 450,000 distinct CDR3 sequences, approximately 14% seen once. Germline V gene data show CDR1 as SNHLY and CDR2 as FYNNEI. This CDR3 is 15 amino acids long. J gave up 0 bases and V 10 bases, and 8 bases lay outside the gene matches. The source of the sample is a study of Graves' ophthalmopathy and Graves' hyperthyroidism. Study outcomes and limitations: With 70.59% sensitivity and approximately 73% specificity, the model predicted ophthalmopathy progression.

With a duration under 3 months, ophthalmopathy in the donors showed moderate-to-severe activity, CAS ≥3 and NOSPECS ≥4. The gene calls are TRBV2 and TRBJ2-2, with TRBD2 matching 7 bases. The receptor was isolated from a woman in her twenties or thirties with Graves' ophthalmopathy. Specimen: blood. DNA of the CDR3: TGTGCCATCTATCGGGCGGGGGCGAACACCGGGGAGCTGTTTTTT. Amino acid sequence: CAIYRAGANTGELFF.